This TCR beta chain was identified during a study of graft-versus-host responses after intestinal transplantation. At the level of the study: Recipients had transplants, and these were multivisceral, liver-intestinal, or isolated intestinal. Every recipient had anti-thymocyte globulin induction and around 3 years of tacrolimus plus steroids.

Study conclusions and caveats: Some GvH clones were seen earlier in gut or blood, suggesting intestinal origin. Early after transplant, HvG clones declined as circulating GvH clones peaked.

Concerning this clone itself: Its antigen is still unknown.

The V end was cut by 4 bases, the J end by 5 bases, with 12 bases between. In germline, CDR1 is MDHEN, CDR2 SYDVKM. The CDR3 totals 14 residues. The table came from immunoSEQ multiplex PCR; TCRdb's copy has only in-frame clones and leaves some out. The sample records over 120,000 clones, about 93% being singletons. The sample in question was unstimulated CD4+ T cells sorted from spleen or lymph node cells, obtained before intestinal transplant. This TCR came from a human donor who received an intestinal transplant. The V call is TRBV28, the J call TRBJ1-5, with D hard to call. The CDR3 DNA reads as TGTGCCAGCAGTTCCCCCCCTTGGTATCAGCCCCAGCATTTT. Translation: CASSSPPWYQPQHF.